This T cell receptor beta chain was captured in a study of breast tumors, draining lymph nodes, adjacent tissues. Samples came from axillary lymph nodes draining the breast cancer. To note about this clonotype: This may arise from a read error, as a much more abundant clone is one base away.

Using its own MiXCR run on the multiplex PCR reads, TCRdb lists one record per CDR3 protein. Of about 140,000 distinct CDR3 sequences listed, approximately 32% were seen once; the top ten hold 2.3%. The sequenced sample was axillary lymph node tissue. This clonotype originated in a female donor with breast cancer. Some clones in this sample may be carry-over from other donors' samples.

CDR3 nucleotide sequence: TGTGCCAGCAGTGAAGGGCCCCCAGGAGGCTACGCCTTC. Its translation: CASSEGPPGGYAF. V gene TRBV6-1 combines with J gene TRBJ1-2; no clear D gene. The CDR3 length is 13 residues. Germline lookup yields CDR1 MNHNS and CDR2 SASEGT.